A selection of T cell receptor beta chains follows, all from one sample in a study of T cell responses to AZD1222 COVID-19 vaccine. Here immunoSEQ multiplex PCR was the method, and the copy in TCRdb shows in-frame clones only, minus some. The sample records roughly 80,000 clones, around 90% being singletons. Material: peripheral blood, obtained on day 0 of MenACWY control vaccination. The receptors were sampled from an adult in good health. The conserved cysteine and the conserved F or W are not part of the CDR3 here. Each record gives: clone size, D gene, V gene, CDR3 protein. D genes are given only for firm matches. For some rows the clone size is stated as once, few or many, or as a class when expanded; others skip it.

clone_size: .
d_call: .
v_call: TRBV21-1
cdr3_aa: ASSRDCVDNEQF

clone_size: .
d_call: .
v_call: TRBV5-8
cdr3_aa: ASSSQWREQY

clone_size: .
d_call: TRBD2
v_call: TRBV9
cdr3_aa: ASSVSGREDTQY

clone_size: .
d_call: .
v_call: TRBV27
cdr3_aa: ASSNLASNQPQH

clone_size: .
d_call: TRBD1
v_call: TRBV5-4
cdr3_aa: ASSSPGQGRNTIY

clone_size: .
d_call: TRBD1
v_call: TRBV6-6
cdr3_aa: ASRYRGLVDGYT

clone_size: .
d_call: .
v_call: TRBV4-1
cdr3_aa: ASSQEPDGNTIY

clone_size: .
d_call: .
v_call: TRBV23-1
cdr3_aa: ASSQSNAIQY

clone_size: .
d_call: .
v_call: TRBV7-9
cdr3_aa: ASSAVQETQY

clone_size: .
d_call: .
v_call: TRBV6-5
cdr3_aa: ASSSSSNSNQPQH

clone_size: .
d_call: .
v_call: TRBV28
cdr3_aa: ASRDEETQY

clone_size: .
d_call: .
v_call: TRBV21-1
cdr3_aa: ASSPREDTQY

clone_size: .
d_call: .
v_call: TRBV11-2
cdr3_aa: ASSRSRADEQY

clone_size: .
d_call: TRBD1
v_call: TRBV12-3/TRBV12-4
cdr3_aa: ASSLGQGGGYT

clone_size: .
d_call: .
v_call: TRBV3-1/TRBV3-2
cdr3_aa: ASSPTRSSYEQY

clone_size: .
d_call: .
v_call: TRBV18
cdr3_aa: ASSPKTLTGELF

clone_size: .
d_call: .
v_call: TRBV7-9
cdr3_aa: ASLRQLEVNTEAF

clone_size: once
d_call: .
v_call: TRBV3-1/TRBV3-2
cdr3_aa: ASSPPYSGANVLT

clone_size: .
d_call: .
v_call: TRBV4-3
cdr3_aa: ASSPTAIAKNIQY

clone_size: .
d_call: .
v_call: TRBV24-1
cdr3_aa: ATSDRRGETVGYT

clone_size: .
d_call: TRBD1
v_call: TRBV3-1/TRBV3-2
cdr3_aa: ASSQGTGINTEAF

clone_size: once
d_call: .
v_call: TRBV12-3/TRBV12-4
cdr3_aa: ASSLGWGETQY

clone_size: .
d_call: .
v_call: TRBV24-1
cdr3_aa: ATSDGAPFDEQY

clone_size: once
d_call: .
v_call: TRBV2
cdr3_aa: ASSGREAHEQY

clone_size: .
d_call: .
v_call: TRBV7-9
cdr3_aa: ASGSGYEGYHEQY

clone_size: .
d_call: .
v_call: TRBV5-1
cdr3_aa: ASSSTPQASGNTIY

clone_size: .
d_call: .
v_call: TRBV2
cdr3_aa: ASSEWNPGAAYEQY

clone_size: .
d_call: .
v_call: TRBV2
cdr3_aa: ASSARGVPYNEQF

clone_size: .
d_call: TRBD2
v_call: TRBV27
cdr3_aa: ASSFTSGRASAGELF

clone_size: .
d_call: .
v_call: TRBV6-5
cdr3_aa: ASSYGPFNEQF

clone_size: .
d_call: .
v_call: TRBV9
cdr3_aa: ASTSSFSGNTIY

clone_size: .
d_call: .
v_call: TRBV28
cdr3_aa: ASSRGAQGNQPQH

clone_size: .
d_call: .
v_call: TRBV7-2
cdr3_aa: ASRGASGSEQF